These 24 T cell receptor beta chains were sequenced from one sample in a study of cytomegalovirus exposure and HLA in healthy donors. A multiplex PCR was run with 60 Vbeta primers and 13 Jbeta primers. Only in-frame clones appear in the TCRdb table, and some are missing; sequencing was by immunoSEQ multiplex PCR. Among about 180,000 clones listed, 70% to 75% were seen once. Sample: PBMCs. The receptor source for this set is a male donor in good health and CMV-seronegative.

The rearrangement uses TRBV4-3 and TRBJ2-1; maybe TRBD2 (5 bases). V shed 0 bases and J shed 6 bases, with 15 bases lying between them. The CDR3 loop spans 16 amino acids. Germline V gives CDR1 LGHNA, CDR2 YSLEER. CDR3 sequence (DNA): TGCGCCAGCAGCCAAGATGGTGCGGTCGGACTCAATGAGCAGTTCTTC. This translates into CASSQDGAVGLNEQFF.

The J gene is TRBJ1-5, the V gene TRBV19, with TRBD1 identical over 7 bases. Germline-derived CDR1 and CDR2 are LNHDA and SQIVND (reference sequence). Trimming at V came to 6 bases and at J to 3 bases, leaving 5 bases not matched to a gene. The CDR3 contains 14 residues. The CDR3 is CASRGGQINQPQHF. CDR3 nucleotides: TGTGCCAGTAGGGGGGGACAGATCAATCAGCCCCAGCATTTT.

The chain employs TRBV6-5 and TRBJ1-5; 8 nucleotides match TRBD1. The CDR3 covers 13 residues. CDR1 and CDR2 from the germline V gene are MNHEY and SVGAGI. The V segment lost 4 bases and the J segment 7 bases; nucleotides outside the gene matches: 3. The CDR3 here is CASSSQGAQPQHF. Here the CDR3 DNA reads TGTGCCAGCAGTTCCCAGGGGGCACAGCCCCAGCATTTT.

This clone was observed a single time. The chain combines TRBV28 with TRBJ2-1; TRBD1 aligns across 12 bases. This CDR3 is built from 16 residues. The trim removed 3 bases at V and 7 bases at J, leaving 7 bases unmatched. Germline V gene sequence: CDR1 MDHEN, CDR2 SYDVKM. CDR3 loop: CASSLVGQGARNEQFF. The DNA for the CDR3 is TGTGCCAGCAGTTTGGTGGGACAGGGGGCGCGAAATGAGCAGTTCTTC. The full variable domain, completed using reference TRBV28 and TRBJ2-1, is DVKVTQSSRYLVKRTGEKVFLECVQDMDHENMFWYRQDPGLGLRLIYFSYDVKMKEKGDIPEGYSVSREKKERFSLILESASTNQTSMYLCASSLVGQGARNEQFFGPGTRLTVL.

V gene TRBV5-1 combines with J gene TRBJ1-1; 8 bases align to TRBD1. CDR3 length: 17 amino acids. V shed 4 bases and J 4 bases; nucleotides not matched to a gene: 15. The germline V gene encodes CDR1 SGHRS and CDR2 YFSETQ. The CDR3 here is CASSLGQGAQQSTEAFF. Written as DNA, the CDR3 is TGCGCCAGCAGCCTCGGACAGGGAGCCCAGCAGAGCACTGAAGCTTTCTTT.

The chain carries TRBV6-5 and TRBJ1-5; TRBD1 might be the D (5 bases). The CDR3 has 15 residues. The V and J ends lost 0 bases and 9 bases respectively, with 15 bases between them. Germline CDR1 is MNHEY and CDR2 is SVGAGI. CDR3 amino acids: CASSYSVTGDSPQHF. Written as DNA, the CDR3 is TGTGCCAGCAGTTACTCGGTCACAGGAGATTCGCCCCAGCATTTT.

This clone was counted once. The chain has TRBV19 and TRBJ2-3, with D perhaps matching TRBD2 (6 bases). This CDR3 is built from 15 residues. In germline, CDR1 is LNHDA, CDR2 SQIVND (reference sequence). With 4 bases removed from V and 0 bases from J, the gap between germline ends came to 11 bases. The CDR3: CASSTPGTSTDTQYF. CDR3 bases: TGTGCCAGTAGTACTCCCGGGACTAGCACAGATACGCAGTATTTT. Drawing the rest from reference TRBV19 and TRBJ2-3, the complete variable domain is DGGITQSPKYLFRKEGQNVTLSCEQNLNHDAMYWYRQDPGQGLRLIYYSQIVNDFQKGDIAEGYSVSREKKESFPLTVTSAQKNPTAFYLCASSTPGTSTDTQYFGPGTRLTVL.

In DNA, the CDR3 is TGTGCCAGCATCGCTTCTCGGGGACAGCCCCAGCATTTT. Translating gives CASIASRGQPQHF. The V and J genes are TRBV28 and TRBJ1-5; D ambiguous. The germline CDR1 and CDR2 sequences are MDHEN and SYDVKM. The CDR3 totals 13 residues. The ends were cut back, 7 bases at V and 7 bases at J, with 14 bases in the middle.

This clone has a handful of counts. The chain uses TRBV25-1 and TRBJ2-2, with D possibly matching TRBD1 (6 bases). Germline values: CDR1 MGHDK, CDR2 SYGVNS. The CDR3 runs to 15 residues. V lost 4 bases and J lost 3, with 12 bases in between. The CDR3: CASSARTAHTGELFF. The CDR3 DNA follows: TGTGCCAGCAGTGCCAGGACAGCTCACACCGGGGAGCTGTTTTTT.

V is TRBV29-1 and J is TRBJ2-3, with 9 bases that match TRBD2. CDR1 and CDR2 from the germline V gene are SQVTM and ANQGSEA. V gave up 5 bases and J gave up 2 bases; unmatched junction bases: 8. The CDR3 covers 15 residues. CDR3 in amino acids: CSVSLAGSLTDTQYF. CDR3 nucleotide sequence: TGCAGCGTTTCGCTAGCGGGATCCCTCACAGATACGCAGTATTTT.

This sequence joins TRBV6-5 and TRBJ1-2; no firm D call. The germline V and J ends were trimmed by 2 bases and 7 bases, with 14 bases remaining between them. In germline, CDR1 is MNHEY, CDR2 SVGAGI. This CDR3 comprises 14 residues. The CDR3 spells CASSYATATRGYTF. The DNA for the CDR3 is TGTGCCAGCAGTTACGCGACGGCGACTCGTGGCTACACCTTC.

The chain joins TRBV11-2 to TRBJ2-7, with D possibly being TRBD2 (5 bases). V was clipped by 5 bases and J by 0 bases, with 5 bases between them. From germline, CDR1 is SGHAT and CDR2 FQNNGV. This CDR3 has 12 amino acids. CDR3 bases: TGTGCCAGCAGCGGGAGCTCCTACGAGCAGTACTTC. Residues: CASSGSSYEQYF.

The CDR3 spells CASSPNTGGGTEAFF. The CDR3 nucleotides read TGTGCCAGCAGCCCAAACACAGGTGGCGGCACTGAAGCTTTCTTT. V gene TRBV9 combines with J gene TRBJ1-1; the D gene is possibly TRBD1 (5 bases). The V end was cut by 4 bases, the J end by 4 bases, with 17 bases between. The CDR3 extends over 15 amino acids. Germline CDR1 reads SGDLS; CDR2 reads YYNGEE.

The chain recombines TRBV30 with TRBJ1-5; TRBD1 agrees at 10 bases. The length of the CDR3 is 14 residues. Germline V gene sequence: CDR1 GTSNPN, CDR2 SVGIG (reference sequence). Unmatched junction bases numbered 7, after V lost 4 bases and J lost 7 bases. CDR3 sequence reads: CAWTGQGIRQPQHF. In nucleotides, the CDR3 is TGTGCCTGGACGGGACAGGGGATAAGGCAGCCCCAGCATTTT.

A remark on this clone: A junction end diverges from the germline sequence, so it may reflect a read error. The V and J genes are TRBV30 and TRBJ2-1, with 7 bases aligning to TRBD2. The CDR3 runs 14 residues. Germline V gives CDR1 GTSNPN, CDR2 SVGIG (reference sequence). CDR3 region: CARSSAGVVREQFF. The CDR3 DNA reads TGTGCCCGGAGTTCCGCGGGGGTGGTGCGGGAGCAGTTCTTC. Combining the CDR3 with reference TRBV30 and TRBJ2-1 gives the whole variable domain SQTIHQWPATLVQPVGSPLSLECTVEGTSNPNLYWYRQAAGRGLQLLFYSVGIGQISSEVPQNLSASRPQDRQFILSSKKLLLSDSGFYLCARSSAGVVREQFFGPGTRLTVL.

This clone was observed a handful of times. The V gene is TRBV9, the J gene TRBJ2-2, with a weak D call TRBD2 (6 bases). Trimming removed 4 bases at V and 1 base at J, with 11 bases between. Germline CDR1 reads SGDLS; CDR2 reads YYNGEE. The CDR3 consists of 15 residues. The CDR3 loop is CASSWGSGNTGELFF. CDR3 nucleotides: TGTGCCAGCAGCTGGGGTAGCGGGAACACCGGGGAGCTGTTTTTT.

V and J are TRBV9 and TRBJ1-1; TRBD1 agrees at 9 bases. The CDR3 runs to 16 residues. J was trimmed by 1 base and V by 3 bases; bases with no gene match: 7. CDR1 is SGDLS, CDR2 YYNGEE, per germline. The CDR3 spells CASSEGTGTANTEAFF. The CDR3 coding sequence is TGTGCCAGCAGCGAGGGGACAGGGACAGCGAACACTGAAGCTTTCTTT. Using reference TRBV9 and TRBJ1-1 for the parts outside the CDR3, the full variable domain is DSGVTQTPKHLITATGQRVTLRCSPRSGDLSVYWYQQSLDQGLQFLIQYYNGEERAKGNILERFSAQQFPDLHSELNLSSLELGDSALYFCASSEGTGTANTEAFFGQGTRLTVV.

This clone was seen more than once but under ten times. The chain couples TRBV7-9 to TRBJ2-7; the D is unclear. Looked up from germline, CDR1 is SEHNR and CDR2 is FQNEAQ (reference sequence). Trimming stripped 5 bases from V and 0 bases from J, with 5 bases between. The CDR3 is 12 residues long. This chain's CDR3 is CASSTISYEQYF. CDR3 in DNA: TGTGCCAGCAGCACAATCTCCTACGAGCAGTACTTC.

The chain uses TRBV11-2 and TRBJ2-5; no definite D call. The germline V and J ends were trimmed by 5 bases and 0 bases, with 4 bases remaining between them. Germline V gene data show CDR1 as SGHAT and CDR2 as FQNNGV. The CDR3 totals 12 residues. In nucleotides, the CDR3 is TGTGCCAGCAGCCAGTACCAAGAGACCCAGTACTTC. It encodes CASSQYQETQYF.

The rearrangement uses TRBV9 and TRBJ1-1; D perhaps matches TRBD1 (6 bases). V was pared by 4 bases and J by 0 bases, with 19 bases between. Per the germline V gene, CDR1 is SGDLS and CDR2 is YYNGEE. This CDR3 region has 17 residues. In nucleotides, the CDR3 is TGTGCCAGCAGCCCACCGCTCGGACAGCTCATGAACACTGAAGCTTTCTTT. Its translation is CASSPPLGQLMNTEAFF.

The chain uses TRBV5-4 and TRBJ1-6; D is ambiguous. V was shortened by 0 bases and J by 7 bases, with 8 bases between the two germline ends. Germline CDR1 and CDR2: SGHNT and YYREEE (reference sequence). CDR3 length equals 14 residues. The CDR3 is CASSLGRGNSPLHF. The CDR3 DNA reads TGTGCCAGCAGCTTGGGCCGGGGAAATTCACCCCTCCACTTT.

J is TRBJ1-5 and V is TRBV27; D remains unclear. V was clipped by 11 bases and J by 2 bases, with 7 bases between them. CDR1 MNHEY and CDR2 SMNVEV come from the germline V gene (reference sequence). The CDR3 runs 11 residues. The CDR3: CAAGGNQPQHF. The CDR3 DNA reads TGTGCCGCCGGGGGCAATCAGCCCCAGCATTTT.

The gene calls are TRBV6-6 and TRBJ2-3, with a weak D call TRBD1 (5 bases). The CDR3 loop spans 15 amino acids. V was pared by 0 bases and J by 3 bases, with 10 bases between. The germline V gene has CDR1 MNHNY and CDR2 SVGAGI (reference sequence). CDR3 in DNA: TGTGCCAGCAGTTACTCAGGGGTAGGGACAGATACGCAGTATTTT. Its protein product is CASSYSGVGTDTQYF.

This rearrangement joins TRBV2 to TRBJ1-6; D perhaps matches TRBD1 (6 bases). Germline CDR1 reads SNHLY; CDR2 reads FYNNEI. The CDR3 has 13 residues. The V end was cut by 9 bases, the J end by 9 bases, with 15 bases between. The CDR3 nucleotides are TGTGCCAGTCATTTTTCCAGGGGTTCACCCCTCCACTTT. It is translated as CASHFSRGSPLHF.